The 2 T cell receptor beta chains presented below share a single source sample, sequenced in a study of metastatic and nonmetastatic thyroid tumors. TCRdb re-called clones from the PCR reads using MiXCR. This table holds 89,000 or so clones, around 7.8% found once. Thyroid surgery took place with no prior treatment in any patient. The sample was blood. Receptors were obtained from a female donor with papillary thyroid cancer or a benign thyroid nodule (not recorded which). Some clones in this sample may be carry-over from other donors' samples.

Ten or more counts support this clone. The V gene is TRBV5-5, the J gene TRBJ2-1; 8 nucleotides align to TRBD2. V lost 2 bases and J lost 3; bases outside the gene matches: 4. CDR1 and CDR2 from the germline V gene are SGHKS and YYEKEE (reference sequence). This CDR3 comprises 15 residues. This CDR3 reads CASSFFAGGYNEQFF. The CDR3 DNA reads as TGTGCCAGCAGCTTTTTCGCGGGGGGCTACAATGAGCAGTTCTTC.

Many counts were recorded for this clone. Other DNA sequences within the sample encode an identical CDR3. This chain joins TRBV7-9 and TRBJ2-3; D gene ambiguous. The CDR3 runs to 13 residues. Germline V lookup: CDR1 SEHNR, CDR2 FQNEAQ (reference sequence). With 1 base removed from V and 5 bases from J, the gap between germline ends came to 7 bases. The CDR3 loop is CASSLGTGDTQYF. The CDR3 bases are TGTGCCAGCAGCTTAGGGACGGGAGATACGCAGTATTTT. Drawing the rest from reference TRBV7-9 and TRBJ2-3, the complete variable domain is DTGVSQNPRHKITKRGQNVTFRCDPISEHNRLYWYRQTLGQGPEFLTYFQNEAQLEKSRLLSDRFSAERPKGSFSTLEIQRTEQGDSAMYLCASSLGTGDTQYFGPGTRLTVL.